This T cell receptor (beta chain) was captured in a study of T-cell memory formation after mild COVID-19. Across the whole study: TCR clusters largely stayed donor specific. General study results and limits: Contracting clones from day 15 to 85 showed balanced CD4/CD8; later expanders favored CD4+. Still unconfirmed is whether the second-wave clones peaking on day 37 recognized SARS-CoV-2.

TCRdb passed the 5' RACE reads through MiXCR, listing each CDR3 protein once. The top ten clones hold under 30% of a sample with fewer than 150,000 distinct CDR3 sequences, around 15% of them seen once. Germline CDR1 reads SGHNT; CDR2 reads YENEEA. V lost 3 bases and J lost 4; bases outside the gene matches: 6. CDR3 size: 16 residues. This clonotype was counted only a few times. Its matching antigen is unknown. The receptor was derived from an adult woman who had mild COVID-19 (a few samples of this study predate the infection). Cell type and time point are not known. The source material was PBMCs or a T cell subset sorted from them (not recorded which). This chain joins TRBV11-3 and TRBJ2-7, with 13 bases matching TRBD2. The CDR3 protein is CASSFPLAGGNYEQYF. As DNA, the CDR3 is TGTGCCAGCAGCTTTCCACTAGCGGGAGGGAATTACGAGCAGTACTTC.